This T cell receptor (beta chain) was profiled in a study of blood T cells in healthy people across ages. Combining a sample-barcoded 5' primer with a J-beta primer mix, a second PCR ran for about 7 to 11 cycles. TCRdb ran MiXCR on the 5' RACE reads and lists one entry per CDR3 protein. The repertoire holds around 2 million distinct CDR3 sequences, with about two fifths as singletons. Germline CDR1 and CDR2: SQVTM and ANQGSEA. The CDR3 has 13 residues. Trimming removed 4 bases from V and 5 bases from J, with 14 bases in between. V is TRBV29-1 and J is TRBJ2-5, with D unclear. The receptor's source is a human donor in good health. The sample was blood. This CDR3 reads CSVGQVLWETQYF. The CDR3 nucleotides are TGCAGCGTTGGGCAGGTCCTTTGGGAGACCCAGTACTTC.